The clone carrying this T cell receptor (beta chain) occurred once. Its target is unknown. With 60 Vbeta and 13 Jbeta primers, the PCR was carried out. The repertoire was sequenced with immunoSEQ multiplex PCR; TCRdb's copy has only in-frame clones and lacks some. The sample yields 150,000 to 200,000 clones, around three quarters seen once. These data come from a study of cytomegalovirus exposure and HLA in healthy donors. Study-level points and caveats: Later analysis revealed greater clonal expansion in HLA-associated TCR beta chains than in equally common others.

This CDR3 region has 15 residues. CDR1 and CDR2 from the germline V gene are LGHNT and FRNRAP. Trimming removed 1 base from V and 3 bases from J, with 13 bases in between. The rearrangement uses TRBV12-5 and TRBJ2-7; a weak D match, TRBD2 (7 bases). The TCR was taken from a man aged 35 to 55 in good health and CMV-seronegative. Sequenced input: PBMCs. The DNA for the CDR3 is TGTGCTAGTGGTTTGGGGGAGGGGGGGGTCTACGAGCAGTACTTC. Protein: CASGLGEGGVYEQYF. The full variable domain, completed using reference TRBV12-5 and TRBJ2-7, is DARVTQTPRHKVTEMGQEVTMRCQPILGHNTVFWYRQTMMQGLELLAYFRNRAPLDDSGMPKDRFSAEMPDATLATLKIQPSEPRDSAVYFCASGLGEGGVYEQYFGPGTRLTVT.